This record concerns one TCR beta chain sequence. What it recognizes is unknown. This entry belongs to a study of blood T cells in healthy people across ages. Germline-derived CDR1 and CDR2 are MNHEY and SMNVEV (reference sequence). V was trimmed by 0 bases and J by 0 bases, leaving 9 bases between them. CDR3 length equals 16 residues. Study-level points and caveats: Unknown donor CMV status possibly confounded expanded clonotype changes.

A second PCR, run for roughly 7 to 12 cycles, used a sample-barcoded 5' primer plus a J-beta primer mix. TCRdb recomputed calls from the 5' RACE reads with MiXCR, one row per CDR3 protein. The repertoire consists of over 1.5 million distinct CDR3 sequences, with approximately 50% occurring once and the leading ten covering less than 2.5%. This clonotype was obtained from a woman between 40 and 55 years old in good health. The chain links TRBV27 to TRBJ2-1; D gene unclear. Source material: blood. The CDR3 nucleotides read TGTGCCAGCAGTTTATCTGCAGGTCACTCCTACAATGAGCAGTTCTTC. It specifies CASSLSAGHSYNEQFF.